This T cell receptor (beta chain) emerged from a study of blood T cell repertoires in COVID-19. Across the whole study: Samples taken during acute and convalescent COVID-19 were collected in the United States, Italy and Spain. The analysed material was cDNA or gDNA that came from T cells, B-cell-depleted T cells, or PBMCs.

Authors' data handling: Amplification of reference gene primers was used by the study to estimate nucleated cell counts. This table comes from immunoSEQ multiplex PCR, and its TCRdb copy is limited to in-frame clones, with some not included. From that table come the V and J calls and clone size; the DNA was used to work out D and trimming. The table has 150,000 or so clones, approximately 90% seen once. Germline V gene data show CDR1 as SGHRS and CDR2 as YFSETQ. Trimming stripped 4 bases from V and 2 bases from J, with 12 bases between. This CDR3 region has 14 residues. V is TRBV5-1 and J is TRBJ2-5; D may be TRBD2 (5 bases). The specimen was peripheral blood. This clonotype was obtained from a man in his late teens or twenties with acute or convalescent COVID-19. The DNA of the CDR3 is TGCGCCAGCAGCCGGGATGCCCCTCAAGAGACCCAGTACTTC. Encoded protein: CASSRDAPQETQYF.